This T cell receptor beta chain was observed in a study of cytomegalovirus exposure and HLA in healthy donors. Study outcomes and limitations: Segments of the TCR beta V type were, in most cases, productive about 90% or about 30% of the time in an earlier analysis.

This clone was found once. Its antigen is undetermined. The study ran its PCR with 60 Vbeta and 13 Jbeta primers. The repertoire was sequenced with immunoSEQ multiplex PCR; TCRdb's copy has only in-frame clones and lacks some. The data contain about 94,000 clones, more than 75% of them singletons. The ends were cut back, 0 bases at V and 3 bases at J, with 9 bases in the middle. The CDR3 extends over 15 amino acids. Germline V gene data show CDR1 as WNHNN and CDR2 as SYGVQD (reference sequence). Material: PBMCs. The chain is built from TRBV10-1 and TRBJ1-5; maybe TRBD1 (5 bases). The source of this sequence is a woman aged 40 to 50 in good health and CMV-seronegative. CDR3 sequence: CASSESHGHNQPQHF. In DNA, the CDR3 is TGCGCCAGCAGTGAGTCCCACGGACACAATCAGCCCCAGCATTTT.